A single TCR beta chain is shown here with its context. Its antigen is unknown. Germline and junction disagree at one end, which may indicate a read error. This record comes from a study of CD8+CD57+ T cells in acquired aplastic anemia. At the level of the study: DNA from sorted CD4+ and CD8+ cells averaged roughly 3.2 ug. Healthy-donor CD4+ cells averaged around 10 million reads.

Genomic DNA served as template for TCR beta VDJ and CDR3 profiling. Each CDR3 protein is one row after TCRdb ran MiXCR on the reads. In the table there are fewer than 200,000 distinct CDR3 sequences, just under 65% of which are singletons. The CDR3 is made up of 17 amino acids. The germline V gene encodes CDR1 MNHNS and CDR2 SASEGT. Overall study results and limits: Researchers reported that CD8+ Simpson's diversity was not significantly different in patients versus controls. Patients and controls had in common 25 to 35 CD8+ CDR3 sequences.

The rearrangement links TRBV6-1 to TRBJ2-2; D might be TRBD1 (7 bases). This receptor was obtained from a human donor in good health. Sequences were obtained from sorted CD4+, CD8+, or CD8+CD57+ T cells (not recorded which) from PBMCs. The CDR3 DNA is TGTGCCAGCAGTAATCGAAGGACAGGAGGAGGGTGGAATGAGCAGTTTTTT. As protein: CASSNRRTGGGWNEQFF.